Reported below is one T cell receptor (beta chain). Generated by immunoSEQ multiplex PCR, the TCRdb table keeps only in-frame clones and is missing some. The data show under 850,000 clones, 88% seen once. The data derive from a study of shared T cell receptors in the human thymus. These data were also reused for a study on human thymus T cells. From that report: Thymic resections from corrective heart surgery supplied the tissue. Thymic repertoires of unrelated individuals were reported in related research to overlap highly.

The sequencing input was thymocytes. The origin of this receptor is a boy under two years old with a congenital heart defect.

The CDR3 region is CASSPSRTAHETQYF. The CDR3 nucleotides are TGTGCCAGCAGCCCCTCCCGGACAGCCCACGAGACCCAGTACTTC. The chain uses TRBV14 and TRBJ2-5; possible D gene TRBD1, 6 bases. V was trimmed by 4 bases and J by 5 bases, leaving 17 bases between them. The CDR3 has 15 amino acids. Looked up from germline, CDR1 is SGHDN and CDR2 is FVKESK. Full variable domain (rest looked up from reference TRBV14 and TRBJ2-5): EAGVTQFPSHSVIEKGQTVTLRCDPISGHDNLYWYRRVMGKEIKFLLHFVKESKQDESGMPNNRFLAERTGGTYSTLKVQPAELEDSGVYFCASSPSRTAHETQYFGPGTRLLVL.